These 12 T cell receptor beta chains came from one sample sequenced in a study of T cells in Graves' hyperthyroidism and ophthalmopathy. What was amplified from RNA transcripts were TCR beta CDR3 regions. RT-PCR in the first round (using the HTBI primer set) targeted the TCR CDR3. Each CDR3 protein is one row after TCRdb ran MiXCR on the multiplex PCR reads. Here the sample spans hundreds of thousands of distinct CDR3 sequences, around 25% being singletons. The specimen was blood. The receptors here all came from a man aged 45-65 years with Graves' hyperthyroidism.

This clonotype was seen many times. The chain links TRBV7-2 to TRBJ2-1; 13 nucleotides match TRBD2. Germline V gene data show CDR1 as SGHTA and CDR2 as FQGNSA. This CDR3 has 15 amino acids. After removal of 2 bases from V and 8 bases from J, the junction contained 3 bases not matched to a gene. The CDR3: CASSLTSGRVDEQFF. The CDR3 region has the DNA TGTGCCAGCAGCTTAACTAGCGGGAGGGTGGATGAGCAGTTCTTC.

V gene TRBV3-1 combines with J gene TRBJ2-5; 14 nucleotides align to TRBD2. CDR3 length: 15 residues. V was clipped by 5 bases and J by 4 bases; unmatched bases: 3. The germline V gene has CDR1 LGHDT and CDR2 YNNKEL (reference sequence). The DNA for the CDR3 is TGTGCCAGCAGCGCGGGACTAGCGGGAGTAGAGACCCAGTACTTC. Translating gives CASSAGLAGVETQYF.

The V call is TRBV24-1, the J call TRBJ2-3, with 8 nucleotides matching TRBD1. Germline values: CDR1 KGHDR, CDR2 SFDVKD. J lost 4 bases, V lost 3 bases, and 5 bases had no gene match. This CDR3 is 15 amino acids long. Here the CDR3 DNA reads TGTGCCACCAGTGATAAGACAGGGGCGTCAGATACGCAGTATTTT. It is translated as CATSDKTGASDTQYF.

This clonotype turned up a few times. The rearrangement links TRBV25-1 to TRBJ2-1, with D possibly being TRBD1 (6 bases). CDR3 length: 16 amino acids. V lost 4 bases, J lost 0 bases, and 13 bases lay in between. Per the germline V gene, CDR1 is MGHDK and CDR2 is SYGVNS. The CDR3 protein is CASSALTGRSYNEQFF. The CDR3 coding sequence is TGTGCCAGCAGTGCTCTGACAGGCCGCTCCTACAATGAGCAGTTCTTC.

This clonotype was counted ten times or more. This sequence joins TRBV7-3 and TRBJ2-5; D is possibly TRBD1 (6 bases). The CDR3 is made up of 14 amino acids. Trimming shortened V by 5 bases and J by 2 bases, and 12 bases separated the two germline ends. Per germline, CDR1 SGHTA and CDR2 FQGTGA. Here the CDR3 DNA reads TGTGCCAGCAGCAACAGGGTGGGGCAAGAGACCCAGTACTTC. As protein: CASSNRVGQETQYF.

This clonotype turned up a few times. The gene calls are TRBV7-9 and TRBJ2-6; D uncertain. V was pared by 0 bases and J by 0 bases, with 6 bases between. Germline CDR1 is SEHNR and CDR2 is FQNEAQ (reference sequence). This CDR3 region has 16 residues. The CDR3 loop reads CASSLARNSGANVLTF. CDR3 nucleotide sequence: TGTGCCAGCAGCTTAGCGCGGAACTCTGGGGCCAACGTCCTGACTTTC.

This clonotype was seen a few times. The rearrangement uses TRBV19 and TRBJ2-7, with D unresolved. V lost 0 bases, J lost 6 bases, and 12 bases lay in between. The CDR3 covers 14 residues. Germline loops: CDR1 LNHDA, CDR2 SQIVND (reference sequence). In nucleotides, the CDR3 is TGTGCCAGTAGTATAGACCGGGTCAAAGGCGAGCAGTACTTC. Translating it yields CASSIDRVKGEQYF.

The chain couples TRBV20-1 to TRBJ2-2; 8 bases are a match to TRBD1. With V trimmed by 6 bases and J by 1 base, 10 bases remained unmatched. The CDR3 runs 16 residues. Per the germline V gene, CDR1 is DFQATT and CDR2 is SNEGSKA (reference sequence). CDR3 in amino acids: CSARPLDRGNTGELFF. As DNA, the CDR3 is TGCAGTGCCCGACCGCTCGACAGGGGGAACACCGGGGAGCTGTTTTTT.

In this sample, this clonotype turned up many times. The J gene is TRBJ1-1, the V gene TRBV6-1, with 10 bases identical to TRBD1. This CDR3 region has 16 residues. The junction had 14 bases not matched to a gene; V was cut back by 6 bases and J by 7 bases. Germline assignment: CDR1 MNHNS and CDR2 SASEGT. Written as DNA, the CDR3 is TGTGCCAGCAGGGGGGTAACCGGGACAGGGGCCTTTGAAGCTTTCTTT. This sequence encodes CASRGVTGTGAFEAFF.

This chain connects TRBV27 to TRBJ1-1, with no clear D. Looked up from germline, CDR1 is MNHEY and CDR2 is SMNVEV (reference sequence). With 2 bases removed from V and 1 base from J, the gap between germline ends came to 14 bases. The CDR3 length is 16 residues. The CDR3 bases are TGTGCCAGCAGTTTACGGGGTGCCAGGTGGAACACTGAAGCTTTCTTT. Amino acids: CASSLRGARWNTEAFF.

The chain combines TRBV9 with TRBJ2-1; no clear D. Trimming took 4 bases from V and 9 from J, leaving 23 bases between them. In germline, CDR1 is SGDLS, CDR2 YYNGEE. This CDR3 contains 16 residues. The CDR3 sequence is CASSLGSSREGLEQFF. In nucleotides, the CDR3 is TGTGCCAGCAGCCTCGGTAGCAGCCGAGAAGGGCTTGAGCAGTTCTTC. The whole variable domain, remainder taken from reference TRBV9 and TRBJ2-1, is DSGVTQTPKHLITATGQRVTLRCSPRSGDLSVYWYQQSLDQGLQFLIQYYNGEERAKGNILERFSAQQFPDLHSELNLSSLELGDSALYFCASSLGSSREGLEQFFGPGTRLTVL.

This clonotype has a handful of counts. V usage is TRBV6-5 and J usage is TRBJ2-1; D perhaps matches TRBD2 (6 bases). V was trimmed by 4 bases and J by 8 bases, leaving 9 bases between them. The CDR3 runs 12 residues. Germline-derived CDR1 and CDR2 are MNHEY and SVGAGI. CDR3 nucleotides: TGTGCCAGCAGTTCAGGAGGGCATGAGCAGTTCTTC. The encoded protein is CASSSGGHEQFF.